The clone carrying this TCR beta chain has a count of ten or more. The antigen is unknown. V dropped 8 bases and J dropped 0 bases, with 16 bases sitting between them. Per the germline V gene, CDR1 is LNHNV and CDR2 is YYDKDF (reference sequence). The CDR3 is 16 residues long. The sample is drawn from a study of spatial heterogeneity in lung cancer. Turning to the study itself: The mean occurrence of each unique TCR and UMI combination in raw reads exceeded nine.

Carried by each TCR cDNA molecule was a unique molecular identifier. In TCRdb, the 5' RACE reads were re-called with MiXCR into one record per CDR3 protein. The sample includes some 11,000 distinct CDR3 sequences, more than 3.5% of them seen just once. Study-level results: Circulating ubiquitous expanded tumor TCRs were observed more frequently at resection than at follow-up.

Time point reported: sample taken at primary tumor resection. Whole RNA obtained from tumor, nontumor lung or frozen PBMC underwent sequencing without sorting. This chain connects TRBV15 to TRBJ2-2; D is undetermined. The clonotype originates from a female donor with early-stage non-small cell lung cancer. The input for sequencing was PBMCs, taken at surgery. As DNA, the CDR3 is TGTGCCACCTCTCCGATTGGACGCTCGAACACCGGGGAGCTGTTTTTT. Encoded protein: CATSPIGRSNTGELFF.